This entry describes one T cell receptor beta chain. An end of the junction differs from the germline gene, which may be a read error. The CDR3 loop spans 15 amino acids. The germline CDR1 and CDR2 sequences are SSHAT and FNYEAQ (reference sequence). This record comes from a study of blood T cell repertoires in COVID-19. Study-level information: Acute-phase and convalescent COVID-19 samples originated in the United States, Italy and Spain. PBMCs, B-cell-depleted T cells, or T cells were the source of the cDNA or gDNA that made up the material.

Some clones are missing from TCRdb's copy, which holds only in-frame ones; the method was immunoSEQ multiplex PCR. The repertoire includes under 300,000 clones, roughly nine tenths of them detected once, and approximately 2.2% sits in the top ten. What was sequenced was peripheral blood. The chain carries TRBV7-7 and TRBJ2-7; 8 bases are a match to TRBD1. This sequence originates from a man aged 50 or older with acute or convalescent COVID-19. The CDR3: CASSPLAGGYNEQYF. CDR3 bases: TGTGCTAGCAGCCCCCTCGCAGGGGGCTATAACGAGCAGTACTTC.